This T cell receptor (beta chain) was identified in a study of shared clonotypes between healthy human individuals. Study as a whole: Three plates each covered CD4 naive and memory; CD8 naive two, CD8 memory one.

Every subset had its genomic DNA shared out evenly among several immunoSEQ plates. Sorted subsets were amplified in replicate PCRs using 200 ng DNA, 30,000 to 35,000 T cell genomes. Produced via immunoSEQ multiplex PCR; TCRdb's table is partial and in-frame only. The repertoire holds some 790,000 clones, with approximately 77% as singletons. Study-level findings and limits: The study generally estimated greater richness for naive than memory subsets.

About this clone: Its target is not known. The same CDR3 also results from other DNA sequences found in this sample.

Germline loops: CDR1 SGHNT, CDR2 YYREEE (reference sequence). The V gene lost 3 bases and the J gene lost 5 bases, with 6 bases spanning the gap. CDR3 length: 11 amino acids. This chain joins TRBV5-4 and TRBJ2-7; D is uncertain. The TCR originated in a woman in her thirties in good health. Sequencing was done on a sample of memory CD4+ T cells sorted from blood. Sample subset: CD45RA-negative fraction. The CDR3 DNA reads as TGTGCCAGCAGCTCAACCCACGAGCAGTACTTC. This encodes CASSSTHEQYF.